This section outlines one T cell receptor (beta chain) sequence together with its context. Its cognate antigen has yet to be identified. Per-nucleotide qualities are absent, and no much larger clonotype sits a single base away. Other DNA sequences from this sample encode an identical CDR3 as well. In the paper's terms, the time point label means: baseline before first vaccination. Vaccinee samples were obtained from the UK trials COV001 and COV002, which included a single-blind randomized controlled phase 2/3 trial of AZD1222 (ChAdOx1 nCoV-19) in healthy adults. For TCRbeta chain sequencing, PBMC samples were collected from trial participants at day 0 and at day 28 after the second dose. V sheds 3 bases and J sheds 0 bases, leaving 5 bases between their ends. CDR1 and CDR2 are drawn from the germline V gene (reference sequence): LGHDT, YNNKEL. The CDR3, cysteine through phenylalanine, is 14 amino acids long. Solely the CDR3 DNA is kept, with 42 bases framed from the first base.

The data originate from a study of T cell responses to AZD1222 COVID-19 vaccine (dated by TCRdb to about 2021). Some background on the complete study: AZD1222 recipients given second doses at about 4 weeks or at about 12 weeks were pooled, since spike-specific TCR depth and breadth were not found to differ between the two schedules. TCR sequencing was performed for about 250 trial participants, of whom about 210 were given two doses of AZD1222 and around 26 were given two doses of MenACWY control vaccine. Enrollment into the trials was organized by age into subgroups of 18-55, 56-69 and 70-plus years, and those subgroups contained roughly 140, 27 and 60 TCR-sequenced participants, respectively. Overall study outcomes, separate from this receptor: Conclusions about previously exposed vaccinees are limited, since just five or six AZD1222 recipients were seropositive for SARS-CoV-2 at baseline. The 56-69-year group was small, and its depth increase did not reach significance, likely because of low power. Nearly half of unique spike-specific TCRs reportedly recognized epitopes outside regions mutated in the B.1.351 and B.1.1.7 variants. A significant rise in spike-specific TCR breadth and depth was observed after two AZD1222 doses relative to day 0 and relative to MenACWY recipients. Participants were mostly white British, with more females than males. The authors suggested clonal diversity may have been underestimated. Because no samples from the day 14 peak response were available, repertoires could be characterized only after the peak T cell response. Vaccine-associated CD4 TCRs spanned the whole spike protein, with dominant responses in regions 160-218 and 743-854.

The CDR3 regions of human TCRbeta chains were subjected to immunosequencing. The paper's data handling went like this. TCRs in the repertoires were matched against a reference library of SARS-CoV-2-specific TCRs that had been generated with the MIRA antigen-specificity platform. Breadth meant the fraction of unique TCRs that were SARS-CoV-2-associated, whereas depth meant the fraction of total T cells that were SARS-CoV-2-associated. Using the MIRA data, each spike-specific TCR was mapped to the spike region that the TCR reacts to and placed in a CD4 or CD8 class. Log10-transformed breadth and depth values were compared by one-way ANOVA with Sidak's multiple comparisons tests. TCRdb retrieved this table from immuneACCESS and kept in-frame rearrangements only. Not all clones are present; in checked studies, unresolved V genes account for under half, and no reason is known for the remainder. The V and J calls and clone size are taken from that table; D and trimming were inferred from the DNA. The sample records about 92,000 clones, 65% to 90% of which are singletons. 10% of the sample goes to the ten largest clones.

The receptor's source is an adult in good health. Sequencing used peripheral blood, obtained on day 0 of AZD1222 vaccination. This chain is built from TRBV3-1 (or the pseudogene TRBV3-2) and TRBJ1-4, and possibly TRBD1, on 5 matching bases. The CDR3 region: CASSQGATNEKLFF. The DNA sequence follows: TGTGCCAGCAGCCAGGGGGCAACTAATGAAAAACTGTTTTTT.